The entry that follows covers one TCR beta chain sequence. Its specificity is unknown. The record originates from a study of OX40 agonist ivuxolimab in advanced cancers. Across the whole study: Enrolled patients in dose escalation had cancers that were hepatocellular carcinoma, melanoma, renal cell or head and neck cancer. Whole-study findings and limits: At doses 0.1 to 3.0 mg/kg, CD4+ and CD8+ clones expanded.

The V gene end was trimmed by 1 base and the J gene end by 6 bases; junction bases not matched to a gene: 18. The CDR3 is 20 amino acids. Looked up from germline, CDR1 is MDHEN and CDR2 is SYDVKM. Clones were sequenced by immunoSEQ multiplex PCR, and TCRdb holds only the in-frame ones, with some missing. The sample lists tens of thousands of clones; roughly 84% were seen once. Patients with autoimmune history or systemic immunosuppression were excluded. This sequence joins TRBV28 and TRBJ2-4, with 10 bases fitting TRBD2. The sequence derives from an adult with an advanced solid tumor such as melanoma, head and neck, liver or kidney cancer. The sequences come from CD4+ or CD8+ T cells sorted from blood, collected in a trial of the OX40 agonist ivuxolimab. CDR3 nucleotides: TGTGCCAGCAGTTTATATGCCGGATCGAAATCGGGACTAGCGACAAACATTCAGTACTTC. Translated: CASSLYAGSKSGLATNIQYF.